The subject of this entry is one TCR beta chain. This sample stems from a study of blood T cells in healthy people across ages. The germline CDR1 and CDR2 sequences are DFQATT and SNEGSKA (reference sequence). Losses at the gene ends were 3 bases for V and 3 bases for J; bases not matched to a gene: 9. This CDR3 region has 15 residues. Primed by a sample-barcoded 5' primer and a J-beta primer mix, a second PCR proceeded for roughly 6 to 12 cycles. TCRdb recomputed calls from the 5' RACE reads with MiXCR, one row per CDR3 protein. The sample includes 1.2 million to 1.5 million distinct CDR3 sequences, approximately 59% of them seen just once.

The sequencing sample was made of blood. The chain employs TRBV20-1 and TRBJ2-3, with 7 bases fitting TRBD2. The source of this sequence is a man in his late teens or twenties in good health. The CDR3 bases are TGCAGTGCTAGGCCCCCGGGACTATCGACAGATACGCAGTATTTT. Protein sequence: CSARPPGLSTDTQYF.